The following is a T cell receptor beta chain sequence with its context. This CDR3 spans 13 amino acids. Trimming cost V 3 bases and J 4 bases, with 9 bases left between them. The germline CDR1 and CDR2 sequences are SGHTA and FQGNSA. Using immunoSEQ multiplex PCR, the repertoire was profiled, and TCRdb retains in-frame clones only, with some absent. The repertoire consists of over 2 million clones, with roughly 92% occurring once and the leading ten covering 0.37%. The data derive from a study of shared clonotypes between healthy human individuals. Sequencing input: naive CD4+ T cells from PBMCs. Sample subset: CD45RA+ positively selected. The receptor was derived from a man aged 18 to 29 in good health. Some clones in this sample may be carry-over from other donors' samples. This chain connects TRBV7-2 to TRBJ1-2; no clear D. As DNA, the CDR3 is TGTGCCAGCAGCTTGTCGAGGAGCTATGGCTACACCTTC. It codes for CASSLSRSYGYTF.